This T cell receptor (beta chain) emerged from a study of cytomegalovirus exposure and HLA in healthy donors. Looking at the study overall: Approximately 81% of 398 genotyped donors fell in the Caucasian-associated ancestry cluster. Findings of the study overall: A missense DCLRE1C variant was associated with V- and J-gene trimming of TCR beta chains in a later analysis, and an independent cohort replicated the association. An assumption of roughly uniform sequencing depth across donors underlay the presence/absence analyses.

With regard to this clone: Its matching antigen is unknown.

The V gene end was trimmed by 7 bases and the J gene end by 0 bases; junction bases not matched to a gene: 8. The germline gives CDR1 SQVTM, CDR2 ANQGSEA. The CDR3 contains 15 residues. With 60 Vbeta and 13 Jbeta primers, the PCR was carried out. Under the authors' procedure: Among the unique TCR beta chains that a later analysis counted, around 82 million in all, roughly 11 million were shared. TCRdb keeps only in-frame clones here, not all; method: immunoSEQ multiplex PCR. The V and J calls and clone size are taken from that table; D and trimming were inferred from the DNA. This sample has 87,000 or so clones, with around four fifths found just once.

Sample: PBMCs. The clonotype was recovered from a woman aged 35 to 49 in good health and CMV-seronegative. The genes are TRBV29-1 and TRBJ1-4, with 7 bases that match TRBD1. This CDR3 is CSATEDRTTNEKLFF. CDR3 DNA sequence: TGCAGCGCCACCGAGGACAGGACAACTAATGAAAAACTGTTTTTT.